The 32 T cell receptor beta chains below come from one sample, sequenced in a study of blood T cell repertoires in COVID-19 (dated by TCRdb to about 2020). The protocol used for the library was the immunoSEQ multiplex PCR assay. TCRdb's version of the immuneACCESS table is confined to in-frame rearrangements and falls short of the full clone set. An unresolved V gene accounts for under half of the shortfall where checked; the remainder is of unknown origin. The sample has roughly 400,000 clones on record, about 90% of them singletons. The biggest ten clones account for 1.5% to 2% of the sample. The specimen was PBMCs or T cells enriched from blood (not recorded which). These receptors were taken from a woman aged 25-40 years who had recovered from COVID-19.

The V and J genes are TRBV5-1 and TRBJ2-5; TRBD2 matches 7 bases. The junction had 5 bases not matched to a gene; V was cut back by 4 bases and J by 5 bases. The CDR3 covers 13 residues. In germline, CDR1 is SGHRS, CDR2 YFSETQ. CDR3 amino acids: CASSVASGETQYF. The CDR3, as DNA: TGCGCCAGCAGCGTTGCTAGCGGTGAGACCCAGTACTTC.

The CDR3 DNA reads TGTGCCTGGAGTGTACGGGGGGTTAGCTCCTACGAGCAGTACTTC. Translating it yields CAWSVRGVSSYEQYF. The V and J genes are TRBV30 and TRBJ2-7; 7 nucleotides agree with TRBD2. Germline-derived CDR1 and CDR2 are GTSNPN and SVGIG (reference sequence). The length of the CDR3 is 15 residues. V lost 0 bases to trimming and J lost 0 bases; unmatched junction nucleotides: 5.

The J gene is TRBJ1-5, the V gene TRBV6-5; possibly TRBD1 for D (6 bases). Per germline, CDR1 MNHEY and CDR2 SVGAGI. Trimming stripped 8 bases from V and 0 bases from J, with 14 bases between. This CDR3 contains 15 residues. CDR3 sequence: CASGGAFYSNQPQHF. DNA of the CDR3: TGTGCCAGCGGGGGGGCCTTTTATAGCAATCAGCCCCAGCATTTT.

The chain couples TRBV9 to TRBJ2-1; D is unclear. Germline V gives CDR1 SGDLS, CDR2 YYNGEE. The CDR3 runs to 15 residues. Trimming cost V 2 bases and J 4 bases, with 13 bases left between them. The CDR3 region is CASSVSVANYNEQFF. The DNA for the CDR3 is TGTGCCAGCAGCGTCTCTGTCGCGAATTACAATGAGCAGTTCTTC.

The V gene is TRBV5-1, the J gene TRBJ2-5; maybe TRBD1 (6 bases). Trimming shortened V by 5 bases and J by 5 bases, and 10 bases separated the two germline ends. This CDR3 has 12 residues. The germline gives CDR1 SGHRS, CDR2 YFSETQ. CDR3 sequence reads: CASSPQGETQYF. CDR3 nucleotide sequence: TGCGCCAGCAGTCCCCAGGGGGAGACCCAGTACTTC.

This clone came up a few times. The chain employs TRBV9 and TRBJ2-1, with D hard to call. Germline V gene lookup returns CDR1 SGDLS and CDR2 YYNGEE. The CDR3 has 13 amino acids. The V end was cut by 4 bases, the J end by 7 bases, with 12 bases between. The CDR3 protein is CASSPLLGNEQFF. In nucleotides, the CDR3 is TGTGCCAGCAGCCCACTCCTCGGGAATGAGCAGTTCTTC.

CDR3 nucleotide sequence: TGTGCCAGCACTAGACAGGGTCGAACAGATACGCAGTATTTT. The encoded protein is CASTRQGRTDTQYF. The V gene is TRBV27, the J gene TRBJ2-3; TRBD1 matches at 7 bases. The CDR3 covers 14 residues. Germline V lookup: CDR1 MNHEY, CDR2 SMNVEV (reference sequence). V was pared by 7 bases and J by 3 bases, with 7 bases of the junction left unmatched.

This clone was picked up one time. The V gene is TRBV9, the J gene TRBJ2-1; 10 positions agree with TRBD2. CDR3 size: 18 residues. Germline CDR1 and CDR2: SGDLS and YYNGEE. V was pared by 2 bases and J by 5 bases, with 13 bases of the junction left unmatched. CDR3: CASSVQPATSGIHNEQFF. CDR3 sequence (DNA): TGTGCCAGCAGCGTCCAGCCCGCCACTAGCGGGATCCACAATGAGCAGTTCTTC. The full variable domain, with the rest looked up from reference TRBV9 and TRBJ2-1, is DSGVTQTPKHLITATGQRVTLRCSPRSGDLSVYWYQQSLDQGLQFLIQYYNGEERAKGNILERFSAQQFPDLHSELNLSSLELGDSALYFCASSVQPATSGIHNEQFFGPGTRLTVL.

The chain has TRBV18 and TRBJ1-2; no firm D call. CDR1 is KGHSH, CDR2 LQKENI, per germline. CDR3 length: 12 amino acids. The V end was cut by 3 bases, the J end by 8 bases, with 10 bases between. The CDR3 reads CASSPGEDGYTF. Here the CDR3 DNA reads TGTGCCAGCTCACCCGGGGAGGACGGCTACACCTTC.

This clone was picked up a small number of times. The V call is TRBV10-1, the J call TRBJ2-1; 8 bases are shared with TRBD2. CDR3 length: 15 amino acids. The germline gives CDR1 WNHNN, CDR2 SYGVQD (reference sequence). V dropped 2 bases and J dropped 4; count of bases not matched to a gene: 4. The chain's CDR3 is CASSETSGTYNEQFF. In DNA, the CDR3 is TGCGCCAGCAGTGAGACTAGCGGAACTTACAATGAGCAGTTCTTC.

This rearrangement joins TRBV6-2 or TRBV6-3 to TRBJ2-7; perhaps TRBD1 as D (6 bases). CDR1 and CDR2 (germline): MNHEY, SVGEGT. With 5 bases removed from V and 0 bases from J, the gap between germline ends came to 14 bases. This CDR3 is built from 15 residues. The CDR3 here is CASSRGHTSSYEQYF. In DNA form, the CDR3 reads TGTGCCAGCAGTAGGGGACATACGAGCTCCTACGAGCAGTACTTC.

The chain links TRBV7-3 to TRBJ1-6, with a weak D call TRBD1 (6 bases). In germline, CDR1 is SGHTA, CDR2 FQGTGA. Trimming took off 5 bases at V and 7 bases at J, with 12 bases between the two ends. The CDR3 totals 14 residues. The CDR3 sequence is CASSQQGRNSPLHF. In nucleotides, the CDR3 is TGTGCCAGCAGCCAACAGGGTCGGAATTCACCCCTCCACTTT.

V is TRBV29-1 and J is TRBJ1-5, with D possibly TRBD1 on 5 matching bases. CDR1 SQVTM and CDR2 ANQGSEA come from the germline V gene. The CDR3 runs 15 residues. Trimming removed 0 bases at V and 3 bases at J, with 12 bases between. CDR3 bases: TGCAGCGTTGAAGACTGCAGGACAAACAATCAGCCCCAGCATTTT. This encodes CSVEDCRTNNQPQHF. The whole variable domain, remainder taken from reference TRBV29-1 and TRBJ1-5, is SAVISQKPSRDICQRGTSLTIQCQVDSQVTMMFWYRQQPGQSLTLIATANQGSEATYESGFVIDKFPISRPNLTFSTLTVSNMSPEDSSIYLCSVEDCRTNNQPQHFGDGTRLSIL.

V and J are TRBV10-2 and TRBJ2-7; 8 positions agree with TRBD1. CDR1 is WSHSY and CDR2 is SAAADI in the germline V gene. The CDR3 runs to 13 residues. V gave up 3 bases and J gave up 6 bases; unmatched junction bases: 4. This chain's CDR3 is CASSDVDRAEQYF. The DNA of the CDR3 is TGCGCCAGCAGTGATGTGGACAGGGCCGAGCAGTACTTC.

The DNA for the CDR3 is TGTGCCAGCAGCTCCGGGACAGGGTTTGAAAAACTGTTTTTT. As protein: CASSSGTGFEKLFF. The chain carries TRBV5-8 and TRBJ1-4, with 9 bases fitting TRBD1. Germline lookup yields CDR1 SGHTS and CDR2 YDEGEE. Trimming cost V 3 bases and J 7 bases; bases outside gene matches: 4. This CDR3 comprises 14 residues. Together with reference TRBV5-8 and TRBJ1-4, the CDR3 gives the full variable domain: EAGVTQSPTHLIKTRGQQATLRCSPISGHTSVYWYQQALGLGLQFLLWYDEGEERNRGNFPPRFSGRQFPNYSSELNVNALELEDSALYLCASSSGTGFEKLFFGSGTQLSVL.

The chain carries TRBV6-2 or TRBV6-3 and TRBJ2-7, with D tentatively TRBD1 (6 bases). The CDR3 is 17 amino acids. Germline V gene data show CDR1 as MNHEY and CDR2 as SVGEGT. Trimming removed 2 bases from V and 4 bases from J, with 21 bases in between. The DNA of the CDR3 is TGTGCCAGCAGTTACGGGGACATAGGGGCCCCACCTTACGAGCAGTACTTC. Translated: CASSYGDIGAPPYEQYF.

The chain has TRBV7-2 and TRBJ1-1; D is perhaps TRBD1 (5 bases). This CDR3 is 14 amino acids long. Trimming cost V 1 base and J 4 bases, with 10 bases left between them. Per germline, CDR1 SGHTA and CDR2 FQGNSA. The CDR3 reads CASSLGGGFTEAFF. CDR3 sequence (DNA): TGTGCCAGCAGCTTAGGCGGGGGATTCACTGAAGCTTTCTTT. Filled out from reference TRBV7-2 and TRBJ1-1, the complete variable domain reads GAGVSQSPSNKVTEKGKDVELRCDPISGHTALYWYRQSLGQGLEFLIYFQGNSAPDKSGLPSDRFSAERTGGSVSTLTIQRTQQEDSAVYLCASSLGGGFTEAFFGQGTRLTVV.

The chain uses TRBV19 and TRBJ2-7, with TRBD1 matching 7 bases. The CDR3 covers 12 residues. The trim removed 4 bases at V and 4 bases at J, leaving 1 base unmatched. Germline-derived CDR1 and CDR2 are LNHDA and SQIVND (reference sequence). As DNA, the CDR3 is TGTGCCAGTAGTACGGGACAGTACGAGCAGTACTTC. This sequence encodes CASSTGQYEQYF.

This chain uses TRBV3-1 (or the pseudogene TRBV3-2) with TRBJ2-2; TRBD2 matches 10 bases. V lost 2 bases to trimming and J lost 0 bases; unmatched junction nucleotides: 12. Germline V gives CDR1 LGHDT, CDR2 YNNKEL (reference sequence). This CDR3 is built from 20 residues. Here the CDR3 reads CASSQTPGLARASNTGELFF. CDR3 in DNA: TGTGCCAGCAGCCAAACACCGGGACTAGCGAGGGCCTCGAACACCGGGGAGCTGTTTTTT.

The chain employs TRBV4-1 and TRBJ1-4; TRBD1 agrees at 8 bases. CDR3 length: 15 amino acids. The germline gives CDR1 MGHRA, CDR2 YSYEKL. With 3 bases clipped from V and 3 bases from J, the junction kept 3 bases outside the gene matches. The DNA for the CDR3 is TGCGCCAGCAGCCAGACAGGGGTCCCTAATGAAAAACTGTTTTTT. Its translation is CASSQTGVPNEKLFF.

The rearrangement links TRBV27 to TRBJ1-1, with TRBD1 identical over 8 bases. Germline assignment: CDR1 MNHEY and CDR2 SMNVEV (reference sequence). CDR3 length equals 13 residues. V shed 7 bases, J shed 0 bases, and the junction held 1 base outside the gene matches. CDR3 nucleotide sequence: TGTGCCAGCACAGGGGGCATGAACACTGAAGCTTTCTTT. Translating gives CASTGGMNTEAFF.

This clone appeared once. The chain has TRBV30 and TRBJ1-2; 9 bases match TRBD1. V lost 3 bases, J lost 4 bases, and 3 bases stayed unmatched. This CDR3 has 13 residues. Germline CDR1 GTSNPN, CDR2 SVGIG (reference sequence). Here the CDR3 DNA reads TGTGCCTGGAGATGGGGACAGGGCTATGGCTACACCTTC. This gives the protein CAWRWGQGYGYTF.

The chain has TRBV7-2 and TRBJ2-7; maybe TRBD2 (5 bases). This CDR3 comprises 14 residues. Germline CDR1 SGHTA, CDR2 FQGNSA. With 2 bases removed from V and 5 bases from J, the gap between germline ends came to 13 bases. The CDR3 loop is CASSLRRTPHEQYF. DNA for the CDR3: TGTGCCAGCAGCTTAAGACGGACTCCCCACGAGCAGTACTTC.

This clone was detected once. This chain connects TRBV5-6 to TRBJ1-2; D not certain. This CDR3 comprises 12 residues. Germline values: CDR1 SGHDT, CDR2 YYEEEE. V lost 0 bases and J lost 5, with 5 bases in between. Here the CDR3 reads CASSLALYGYTF. The DNA of the CDR3 is TGTGCCAGCAGCTTGGCGCTATATGGCTACACCTTC.

This rearrangement joins TRBV28 to TRBJ1-5; D call uncertain. Germline V CDR1 and CDR2: MDHEN, SYDVKM. The CDR3 consists of 15 residues. V was clipped by 6 bases and J by 2 bases, with 14 bases between them. The CDR3 spells CASRRGSPRNQPQHF. The CDR3 bases are TGTGCCAGCAGACGGGGATCCCCTCGCAATCAGCCCCAGCATTTT.

This clone was detected only a few times. V and J are TRBV10-2 and TRBJ1-2; D is unresolved. Germline loops: CDR1 WSHSY, CDR2 SAAADI. Between the trimmed V and J ends, which lost 8 bases and 0 bases, there was a span of 7 bases. The CDR3 contains 12 residues. The CDR3 DNA is TGCGCCAGCCTGGAGCCTAACTATGGCTACACCTTC. Translation gives CASLEPNYGYTF.

CDR3 nucleotide sequence: TGTGCCAGCAGCCAAGGGGGCCGGACAGTTGACAATGAGCAGTTCTTC. This translates into CASSQGGRTVDNEQFF. The chain combines TRBV4-2 with TRBJ2-1, with a possible D match to TRBD1 (6 bases). V lost 1 base to trimming and J lost 5 bases, with 15 bases between them. CDR3 length: 16 residues. CDR1 and CDR2 (germline): LGHNA, YNFKEQ.

This clone was seen more than once but under ten times. V gene TRBV7-2 combines with J gene TRBJ2-3; TRBD2 agrees at 8 bases. CDR1 SGHTA and CDR2 FQGNSA come from the germline V gene. The V segment lost 0 bases and the J segment 0 bases; nucleotides outside the gene matches: 5. The length of the CDR3 is 17 residues. In nucleotides, the CDR3 is TGTGCCAGCAGCTTAGCCGGGGGGGGAGTTAGCACAGATACGCAGTATTTT. Encoded protein: CASSLAGGGVSTDTQYF.

This clone showed up just a few times. The rearrangement links TRBV6-5 to TRBJ2-7, with TRBD2 identical over 9 bases. The length of the CDR3 is 15 residues. Germline-derived CDR1 and CDR2 are MNHEY and SVGAGI. The V gene end was trimmed by 6 bases and the J gene end by 5 bases; junction bases not matched to a gene: 11. For the CDR3, the DNA is TGTGCCAGCAGACGACTAGCGGCGATGAAAGACGAGCAGTACTTC. Its protein is CASRRLAAMKDEQYF.

The chain is built from TRBV11-2 and TRBJ1-5; D possibly corresponds to TRBD1 (6 bases). V shed 5 bases and J shed 9 bases, with 20 bases lying between them. The V gene's germline CDR1 is SGHAT and CDR2 FQNNGV. This CDR3 comprises 15 residues. The CDR3 is CASSRLGGPLWPQHF. DNA of the CDR3: TGTGCCAGCAGCCGCCTCGGGGGGCCCCTATGGCCCCAGCATTTT.

The chain uses TRBV4-1 and TRBJ2-5; D uncertain. Germline values: CDR1 MGHRA, CDR2 YSYEKL. V was shortened by 2 bases and J by 5 bases, with 21 bases between the two germline ends. The CDR3 consists of 17 residues. In DNA, the CDR3 is TGCGCCAGCAGCCAATTCCCTCCCCACCATTATCAGGAGACCCAGTACTTC. As protein: CASSQFPPHHYQETQYF.

The chain couples TRBV7-8 to TRBJ1-1; a possible D gene is TRBD1 (5 bases). Trimming shortened V by 6 bases and J by 7 bases, and 18 bases separated the two germline ends. The CDR3 totals 14 residues. In germline, CDR1 is SGHVS, CDR2 FQNEAQ. In DNA form, the CDR3 reads TGTGCCAGCAGGCGGTTCGGAGGGGCGGATGAAGCTTTCTTT. Translated, it gives CASRRFGGADEAFF.